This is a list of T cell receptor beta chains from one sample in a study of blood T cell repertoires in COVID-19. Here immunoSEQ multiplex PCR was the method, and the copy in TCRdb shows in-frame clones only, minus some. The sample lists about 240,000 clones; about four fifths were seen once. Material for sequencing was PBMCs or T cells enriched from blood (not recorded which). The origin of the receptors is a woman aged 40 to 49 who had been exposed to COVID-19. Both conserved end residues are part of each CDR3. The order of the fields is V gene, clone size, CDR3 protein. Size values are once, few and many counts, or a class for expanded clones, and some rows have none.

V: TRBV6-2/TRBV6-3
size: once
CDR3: CASSYSKGVGNQPQHF

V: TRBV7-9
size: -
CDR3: CASSPGWDTEAFF

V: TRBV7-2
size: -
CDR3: CASSPNPQGDGYTF

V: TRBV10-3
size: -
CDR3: CAISESQGVKYEQYF

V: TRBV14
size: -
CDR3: CASSQEAGQIYGYTF

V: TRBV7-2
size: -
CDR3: CASELGSGQGASGYTF

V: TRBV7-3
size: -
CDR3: CASSVGAGGVYEQYF

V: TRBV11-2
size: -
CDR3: CASSLIQGPGNTIYF

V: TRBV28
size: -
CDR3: CASSSRQTGGYGYTF

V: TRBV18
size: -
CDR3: CASSPPDRGNQPQHF

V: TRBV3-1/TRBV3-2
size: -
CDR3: CASRERGGSGDTQYF

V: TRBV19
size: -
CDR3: CASSIVNIGQGRKLFF

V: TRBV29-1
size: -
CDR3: CSVDRNTEAFF

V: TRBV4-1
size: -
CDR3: CASSQVIGGANEQYF

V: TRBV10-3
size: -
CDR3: CAITLSGGATDTQYF

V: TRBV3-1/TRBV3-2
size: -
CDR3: CASSQEGGIIAGAFF

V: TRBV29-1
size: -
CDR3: CSVEGSGPNEKLFF

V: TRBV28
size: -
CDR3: CASTSRAREQYF

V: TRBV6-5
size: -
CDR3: CASSYAGQGIYGYTF

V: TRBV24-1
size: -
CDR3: CATSGTGWDTEAFF

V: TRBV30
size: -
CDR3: CAWSDRGQPQHF

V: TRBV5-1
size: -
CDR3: CASSLGASGGAEQYF

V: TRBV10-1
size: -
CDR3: CAGRRQGRGYTF

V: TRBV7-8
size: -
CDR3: CASSPTGGQNQPQHF

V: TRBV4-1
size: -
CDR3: CASSPDSSPYNEQFF

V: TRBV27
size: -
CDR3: CASSLFSFLPGDEQYF

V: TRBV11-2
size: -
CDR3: CASSGRLAGVYNEQFF

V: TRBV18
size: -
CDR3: CASSPYSGGLGTPDTQYF

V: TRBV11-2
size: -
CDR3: CASSSGTGGSPLHF

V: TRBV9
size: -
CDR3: CASSAAGDPSAAQYF

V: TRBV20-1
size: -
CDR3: CSASQQGGAFF

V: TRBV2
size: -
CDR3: CASRGLTGLAGVQETQYF

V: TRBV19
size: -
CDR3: CASSWAGNTEAFF

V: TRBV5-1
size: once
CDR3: CASTTSGTGNTGELFF

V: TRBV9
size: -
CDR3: CASSVAGGGGDNEQFF

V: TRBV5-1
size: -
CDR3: CASSLSSANTGELFF